A selection of T cell receptor beta chains follows, all from one sample in a study of blood T cells in healthy people across ages. TCRdb called the 5' RACE reads again in MiXCR, with one record for every CDR3 protein. The data show some 560,000 distinct CDR3 sequences, roughly a quarter seen once. Another study also made use of these data, one on T cells of mothers and their children.

The specimen was blood. The receptors come from a boy younger than 10 in good health. CDR3s include the opening cysteine and the closing phenylalanine or tryptophan. The D gene is left open where the match is weak. Size is stated for part of the rows, as once, few or many counts, or as a class when the clone is expanded.

v_call: TRBV30
cdr3_length: 12
d_call: NA
clone_size: NA
j_call: TRBJ1-2
cdr3_nt: TGTGCCTGGAAAGGGATCAACTATGGCTACACCTTC
cdr3_aa: CAWKGINYGYTF

v_call: TRBV7-6
cdr3_length: 14
d_call: NA
clone_size: few
j_call: TRBJ1-5
cdr3_nt: TGTGCCAGCAGCCCGGGGGATAGCAATCAGCCCCAGCATTTT
cdr3_aa: CASSPGDSNQPQHF

v_call: TRBV7-9
cdr3_length: 14
d_call: TRBD1
clone_size: NA
j_call: TRBJ2-7
cdr3_nt: TGTGCCAGCAGCCATAGACAGGGAAGCTACGAGCAGTACTTC
cdr3_aa: CASSHRQGSYEQYF

v_call: TRBV7-2
cdr3_length: 13
d_call: NA
clone_size: few
j_call: TRBJ2-1
cdr3_nt: TGTGCCAGCAGTTTATACTCCTACAATGAGCAGTTCTTC
cdr3_aa: CASSLYSYNEQFF

v_call: TRBV12-3/TRBV12-4
cdr3_length: 15
d_call: TRBD2
clone_size: NA
j_call: TRBJ2-3
cdr3_nt: TGTGCCAGCAGTTTCCGGGGGGGCGGCACAGATACGCAGTATTTT
cdr3_aa: CASSFRGGGTDTQYF

v_call: TRBV9
cdr3_length: 13
d_call: NA
clone_size: few
j_call: TRBJ2-1
cdr3_nt: TGTGCCAGCAGCGTGGGGCGGTCTGGTGAGCAGTTCTTC
cdr3_aa: CASSVGRSGEQFF

v_call: TRBV5-1
cdr3_length: 16
d_call: NA
clone_size: NA
j_call: TRBJ2-2
cdr3_nt: TGCGCCAGCAGCTCTAGGGACGGGAGAAACACCGGGGAGCTGTTTTTT
cdr3_aa: CASSSRDGRNTGELFF

v_call: TRBV12-3/TRBV12-4
cdr3_length: 13
d_call: TRBD2
clone_size: few
j_call: TRBJ2-5
cdr3_nt: TGTGCCAGCAGCCCAATACTAGCGGGGACCCAGTACTTC
cdr3_aa: CASSPILAGTQYF

v_call: TRBV2
cdr3_length: 15
d_call: NA
clone_size: NA
j_call: TRBJ1-6
cdr3_nt: TGTGCCAGCAGTGATCAAGGACCAGTTAAAAGGCACCTCCACTTT
cdr3_aa: CASSDQGPVKRHLHF

v_call: TRBV3-1
cdr3_length: 16
d_call: TRBD2
clone_size: NA
j_call: TRBJ2-5
cdr3_nt: TGTGCCAGCAGCTCTTCTAGCGGGGGGTCGCGAGAGACCCAGTACTTC
cdr3_aa: CASSSSSGGSRETQYF

v_call: TRBV18
cdr3_length: 13
d_call: NA
clone_size: NA
j_call: TRBJ1-4
cdr3_nt: TGTGCCAGCCGAAGCGGGTCTAATGAAAAACTGTTTTTT
cdr3_aa: CASRSGSNEKLFF

v_call: TRBV20-1
cdr3_length: 16
d_call: TRBD1
clone_size: few
j_call: TRBJ1-3
cdr3_nt: TGCAGTGCTAGAGATCGAGACAGGGGCTCTGGAAACACCATATATTTT
cdr3_aa: CSARDRDRGSGNTIYF

v_call: TRBV2
cdr3_length: 10
d_call: NA
clone_size: NA
j_call: TRBJ2-3
cdr3_nt: TGTGCCGACTCAACAGATACGCAGTATTTT
cdr3_aa: CADSTDTQYF

v_call: TRBV10-3
cdr3_length: 12
d_call: NA
clone_size: NA
j_call: TRBJ2-1
cdr3_nt: TGTGCCATCAGTGATAACCGGGACATTCGGTTCTTC
cdr3_aa: CAISDNRDIRFF